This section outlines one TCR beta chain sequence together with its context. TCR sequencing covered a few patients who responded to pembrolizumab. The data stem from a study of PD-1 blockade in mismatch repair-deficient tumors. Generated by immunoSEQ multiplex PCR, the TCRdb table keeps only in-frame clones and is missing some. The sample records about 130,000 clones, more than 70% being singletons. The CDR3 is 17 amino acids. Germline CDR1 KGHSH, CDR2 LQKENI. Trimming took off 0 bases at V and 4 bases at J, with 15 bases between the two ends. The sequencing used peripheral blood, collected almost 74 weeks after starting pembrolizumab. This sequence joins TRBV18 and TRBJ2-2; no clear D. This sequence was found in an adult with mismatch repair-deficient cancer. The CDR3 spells CASSPPRSQWGTGELFF. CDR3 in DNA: TGTGCCAGCTCACCACCCCGGAGTCAGTGGGGCACCGGGGAGCTGTTTTTT. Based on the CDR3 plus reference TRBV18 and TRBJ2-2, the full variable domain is NAGVMQNPRHLVRRRGQEARLRCSPMKGHSHVYWYRQLPEEGLKFMVYLQKENIIDESGMPKERFSAEFPKEGPSILRIQQVVRGDSAAYFCASSPPRSQWGTGELFFGEGSRLTVL.